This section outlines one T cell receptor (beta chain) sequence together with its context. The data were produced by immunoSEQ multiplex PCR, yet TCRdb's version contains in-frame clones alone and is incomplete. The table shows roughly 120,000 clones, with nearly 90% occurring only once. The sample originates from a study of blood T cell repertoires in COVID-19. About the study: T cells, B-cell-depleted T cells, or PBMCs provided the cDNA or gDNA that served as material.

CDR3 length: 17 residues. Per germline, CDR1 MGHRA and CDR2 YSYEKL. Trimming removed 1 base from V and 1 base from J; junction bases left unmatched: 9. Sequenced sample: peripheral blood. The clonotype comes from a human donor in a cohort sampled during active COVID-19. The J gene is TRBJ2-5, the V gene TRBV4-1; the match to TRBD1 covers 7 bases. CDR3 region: CASSQALRDSRQETQYF. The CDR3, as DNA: TGCGCCAGCAGCCAAGCCCTCCGGGACAGCCGCCAAGAGACCCAGTACTTC.